This T cell receptor (beta chain) was sequenced during a study of beta chain features in type 1 diabetes. Overall study context: Patients shared similar age, gender and cell yields with healthy donors. Whole-study findings and limits: Researchers caution that PCR might favor shorter templates, equally among patients and controls. Among type 1 diabetes patients, VDJ junctions had fewer insertions and more deletions.

As every portion of the isolated RNA was reverse transcribed, the sequencing read expressed TCRB transcripts. Clones were read by immunoSEQ multiplex PCR, and TCRdb kept only the in-frame ones, dropping some. The profile covers some 140,000 clones, with about 8.7% appearing a single time and around 0.68% taken by the ten largest. This clone was picked up a small number of times. Antigen unknown. The V and J ends lost 4 bases and 6 bases, in that order; junction bases with no gene match: 10. The length of the CDR3 is 14 residues. The V gene's germline CDR1 is GTSNPN and CDR2 SVGIG (reference sequence).

The specimen was central memory CD4+ T cells from blood. The clonotype comes from a man between 18 and 29 years old in good health. The chain joins TRBV30 to TRBJ2-7, with 9 nucleotides matching TRBD1. The CDR3 loop is CAWTRPGTGSEQYF. The DNA for the CDR3 is TGTGCCTGGACCCGCCCCGGGACAGGGTCCGAGCAGTACTTC.